The T cell receptor beta chain described here comes from a study of cytomegalovirus exposure and HLA in healthy donors. General study points: Immune exposure was documented only through CMV serostatus. The classifier, whose performance was assessed in both the original and validation cohorts, reportedly diagnosed cytomegalovirus status with high specificity and sensitivity.

Researchers ran the PCR with 60 Vbeta and 13 Jbeta primers. Only in-frame clones appear in the TCRdb table, and some are missing; sequencing was by immunoSEQ multiplex PCR. The table shows 150,000 to 160,000 clones, with around 80% occurring only once. The germline gives CDR1 MNHEY, CDR2 SMNVEV (reference sequence). The V segment lost 6 bases and the J segment 4 bases; nucleotides outside the gene matches: 11. The CDR3 loop spans 16 amino acids. Note on this clone: Its matching antigen is unknown.

The chain recombines TRBV27 with TRBJ2-1; 8 bases match TRBD2. This receptor was obtained from a woman aged 40 to 49 in good health and CMV-seropositive. Sequenced: PBMCs. CDR3 nucleotides: TGTGCCAGCAGCTACCAAGCGGGAGCGGAATACAATGAGCAGTTCTTC. Protein product: CASSYQAGAEYNEQFF.